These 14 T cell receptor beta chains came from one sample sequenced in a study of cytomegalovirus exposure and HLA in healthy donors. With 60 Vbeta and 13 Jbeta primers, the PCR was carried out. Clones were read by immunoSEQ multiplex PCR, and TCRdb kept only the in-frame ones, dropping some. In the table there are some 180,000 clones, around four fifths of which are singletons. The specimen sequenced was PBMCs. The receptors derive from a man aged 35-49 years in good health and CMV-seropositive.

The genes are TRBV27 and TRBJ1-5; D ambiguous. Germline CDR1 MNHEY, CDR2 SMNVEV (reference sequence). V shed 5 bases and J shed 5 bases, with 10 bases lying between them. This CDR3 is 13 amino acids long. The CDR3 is CASSDLRDQPQHF. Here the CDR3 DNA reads TGTGCCAGCAGTGACCTCCGGGATCAGCCCCAGCATTTT.

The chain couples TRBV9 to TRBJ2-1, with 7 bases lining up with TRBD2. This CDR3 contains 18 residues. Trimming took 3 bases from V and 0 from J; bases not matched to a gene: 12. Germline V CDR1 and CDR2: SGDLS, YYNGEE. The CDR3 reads CASSARLASLYSYNEQFF. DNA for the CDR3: TGTGCCAGCAGCGCTCGACTAGCCTCCCTCTACTCCTACAATGAGCAGTTCTTC.

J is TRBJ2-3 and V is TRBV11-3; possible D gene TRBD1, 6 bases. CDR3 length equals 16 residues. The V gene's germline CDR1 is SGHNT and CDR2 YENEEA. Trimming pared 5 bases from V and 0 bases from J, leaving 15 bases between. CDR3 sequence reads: CASSLQGRASTDTQYF. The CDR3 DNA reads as TGTGCCAGCAGCCTGCAGGGGCGGGCGAGCACAGATACGCAGTATTTT.

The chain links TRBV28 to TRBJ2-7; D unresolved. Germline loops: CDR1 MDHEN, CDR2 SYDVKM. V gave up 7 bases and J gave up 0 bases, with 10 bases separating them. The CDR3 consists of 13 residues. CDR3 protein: CASTPKSSYEQYF. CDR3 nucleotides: TGTGCCAGCACCCCGAAGAGCTCCTACGAGCAGTACTTC.

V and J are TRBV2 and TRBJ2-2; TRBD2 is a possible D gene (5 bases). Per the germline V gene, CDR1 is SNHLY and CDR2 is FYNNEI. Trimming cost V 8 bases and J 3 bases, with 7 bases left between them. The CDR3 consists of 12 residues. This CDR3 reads CASGADTGELFF. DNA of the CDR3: TGTGCCAGCGGAGCGGACACCGGGGAGCTGTTTTTT.

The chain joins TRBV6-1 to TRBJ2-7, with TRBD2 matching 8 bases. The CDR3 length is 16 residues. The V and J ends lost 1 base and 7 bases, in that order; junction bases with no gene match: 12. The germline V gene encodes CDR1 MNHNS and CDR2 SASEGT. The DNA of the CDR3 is TGTGCCAGCAGTGAAGTCTGGAGCGGGAGAGGAAGGGAGCAGTACTTC. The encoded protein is CASSEVWSGRGREQYF.

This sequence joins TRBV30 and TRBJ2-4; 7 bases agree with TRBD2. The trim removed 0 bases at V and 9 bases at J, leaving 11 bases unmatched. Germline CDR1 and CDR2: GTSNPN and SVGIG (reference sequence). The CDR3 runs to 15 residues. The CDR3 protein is CAWSVLGGGPGIQYF. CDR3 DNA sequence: TGTGCCTGGAGTGTACTTGGGGGAGGGCCGGGCATTCAGTACTTC.

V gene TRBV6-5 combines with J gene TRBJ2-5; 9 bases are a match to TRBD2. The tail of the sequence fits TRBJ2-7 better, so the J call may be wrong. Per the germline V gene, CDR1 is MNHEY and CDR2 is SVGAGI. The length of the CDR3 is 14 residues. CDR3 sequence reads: CASRNLAGTYEQYF. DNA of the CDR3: TGTGCCAGCAGGAATCTAGCGGGAACCTACGAGCAGTACTTC.

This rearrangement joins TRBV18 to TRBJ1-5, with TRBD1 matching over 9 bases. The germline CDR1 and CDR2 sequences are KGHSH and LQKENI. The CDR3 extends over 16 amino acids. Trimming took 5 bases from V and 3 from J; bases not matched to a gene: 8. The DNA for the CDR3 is TGTGCCAGCTCAAATTCCGGGACAGGGTCCAATCAGCCCCAGCATTTT. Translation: CASSNSGTGSNQPQHF. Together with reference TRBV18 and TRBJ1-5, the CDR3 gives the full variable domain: NAGVMQNPRHLVRRRGQEARLRCSPMKGHSHVYWYRQLPEEGLKFMVYLQKENIIDESGMPKERFSAEFPKEGPSILRIQQVVRGDSAAYFCASSNSGTGSNQPQHFGDGTRLSIL.

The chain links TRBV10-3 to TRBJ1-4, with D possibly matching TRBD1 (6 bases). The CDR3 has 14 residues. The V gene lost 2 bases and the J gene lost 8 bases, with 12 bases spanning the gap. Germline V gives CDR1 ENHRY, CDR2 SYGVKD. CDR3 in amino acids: CAISEPPQGEKLFF. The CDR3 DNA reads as TGTGCCATCAGTGAGCCCCCCCAGGGGGAAAAACTGTTTTTT.

CDR3 loop: CASSRGQFF. DNA of the CDR3: TGCGCCAGCAGCCGGGGGCAGTTCTTC. The gene calls are TRBV5-1 and TRBJ2-1; D perhaps matches TRBD2 (5 bases). This CDR3 contains 9 residues. With 4 bases removed from V and 12 bases from J, the gap between germline ends came to 5 bases. Germline V gene lookup returns CDR1 SGHRS and CDR2 YFSETQ.

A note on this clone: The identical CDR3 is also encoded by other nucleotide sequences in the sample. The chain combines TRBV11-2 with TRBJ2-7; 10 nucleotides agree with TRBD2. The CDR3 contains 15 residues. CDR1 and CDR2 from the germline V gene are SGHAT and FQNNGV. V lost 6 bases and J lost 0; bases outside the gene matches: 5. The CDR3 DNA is TGTGCCAGCAGTTTGGGACTAGCGAGCTCCTACGAGCAGTACTTC. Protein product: CASSLGLASSYEQYF. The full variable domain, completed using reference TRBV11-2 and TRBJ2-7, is EAGVAQSPRYKIIEKRQSVAFWCNPISGHATLYWYQQILGQGPKLLIQFQNNGVVDDSQLPKDRFSAERLKGVDSTLKIQPAKLEDSAVYLCASSLGLASSYEQYFGPGTRLTVT.

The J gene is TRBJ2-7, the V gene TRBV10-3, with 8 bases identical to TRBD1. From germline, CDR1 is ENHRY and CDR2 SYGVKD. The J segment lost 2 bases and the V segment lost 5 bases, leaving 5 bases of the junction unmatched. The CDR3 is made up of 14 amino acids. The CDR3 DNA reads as TGTGCCATCAGTAGGACGGGACAGGCCTACGAGCAGTACTTC. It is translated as CAISRTGQAYEQYF.

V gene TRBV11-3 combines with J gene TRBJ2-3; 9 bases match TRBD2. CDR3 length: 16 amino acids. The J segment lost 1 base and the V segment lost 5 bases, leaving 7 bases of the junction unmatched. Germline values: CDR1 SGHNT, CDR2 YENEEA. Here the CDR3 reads CASSRGAGGGTDTQYF. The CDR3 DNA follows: TGTGCCAGCAGCCGGGGGGCGGGAGGGGGCACAGATACGCAGTATTTT.